This paragraph covers one T cell receptor beta chain sequence. Generated by immunoSEQ multiplex PCR, the TCRdb table keeps only in-frame clones and is missing some. The table includes some 150,000 clones, approximately 86% detected once. The CDR3 has 13 amino acids. The V gene end was trimmed by 8 bases and the J gene end by 7 bases; junction bases not matched to a gene: 8. These data are taken from a study of blood T cell repertoires in COVID-19. Overall study context: Acute-phase and convalescent COVID-19 samples originated in the United States, Italy and Spain. Sample material is recorded as cDNA or gDNA derived from T cells, B-cell-depleted T cells, or PBMCs.

The TCR originated in a woman between 45 and 65 years old with acute or convalescent COVID-19. The chain carries TRBV12-3 or TRBV12-4 and TRBJ1-2; 9 positions agree with TRBD1. Sample: peripheral blood. The CDR3 nucleotides are TGTGCCAGCTCAGGACAGGGGCACGGTGGCTACACCTTC. The encoded protein is CASSGQGHGGYTF.